The source of this T cell receptor beta chain is a study of T cell responses to AZD1222 COVID-19 vaccine. Concerning this clone: Its antigen remains unknown.

Germline V gene sequence: CDR1 SGHDT, CDR2 YYEEEE. This CDR3 contains 17 residues. V trimming: 4 bases; J trimming: 7 bases; junction bases outside the gene matches: 9. The table came from immunoSEQ multiplex PCR; TCRdb's copy has only in-frame clones and leaves some out. Of approximately 100,000 clones listed, roughly nine tenths were seen once; the top ten hold around 1.2%. General study results and limits: In a largely white British group with more females than males, clonal diversity was possibly underestimated. Spike was spanned by vaccine-associated CD4 TCRs, with dominance at 160-218 and 743-854. When two AZD1222 doses had been given, Spike-specific TCR breadth and depth rose.

Source: peripheral blood, taken on day 0 of AZD1222 vaccination. The receptor was derived from an adult in good health. J is TRBJ2-1 and V is TRBV5-6; TRBD2 matches at 15 bases. The CDR3 region has the DNA TGTGCCAGCAGCCCTTGGACTAGCGGGAGGGTAGGGAATGAGCAGTTCTTC. Translating it yields CASSPWTSGRVGNEQFF.